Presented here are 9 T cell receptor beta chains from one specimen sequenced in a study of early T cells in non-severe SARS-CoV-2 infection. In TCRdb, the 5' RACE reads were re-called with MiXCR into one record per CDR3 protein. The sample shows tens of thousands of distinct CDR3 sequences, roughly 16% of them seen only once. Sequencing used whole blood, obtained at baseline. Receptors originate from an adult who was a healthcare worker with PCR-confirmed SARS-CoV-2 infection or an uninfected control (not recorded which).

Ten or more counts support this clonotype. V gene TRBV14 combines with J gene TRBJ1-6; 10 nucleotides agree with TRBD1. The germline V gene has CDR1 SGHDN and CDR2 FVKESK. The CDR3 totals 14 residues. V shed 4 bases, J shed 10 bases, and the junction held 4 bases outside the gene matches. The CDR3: CASSRGQGVSPLHF. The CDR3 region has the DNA TGTGCCAGCAGCCGCGGACAGGGGGTATCACCCCTCCACTTT.

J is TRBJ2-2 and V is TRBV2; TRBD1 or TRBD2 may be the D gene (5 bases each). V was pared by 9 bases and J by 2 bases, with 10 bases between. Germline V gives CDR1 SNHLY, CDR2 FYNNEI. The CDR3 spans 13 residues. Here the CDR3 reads CASTGPNTGELFF. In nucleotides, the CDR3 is TGTGCCAGTACGGGACCAAACACCGGGGAGCTGTTTTTT. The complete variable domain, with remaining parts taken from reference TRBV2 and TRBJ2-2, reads EPEVTQTPSHQVTQMGQEVILRCVPISNHLYFYWYRQILGQKVEFLVSFYNNEISEKSEIFDDQFSVERPDGSNFTLKIRSTKLEDSAMYFCASTGPNTGELFFGEGSRLTVL.

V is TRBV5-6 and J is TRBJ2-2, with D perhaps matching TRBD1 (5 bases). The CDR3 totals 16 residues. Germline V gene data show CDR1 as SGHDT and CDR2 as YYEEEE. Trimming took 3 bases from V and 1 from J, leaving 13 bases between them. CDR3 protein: CASSSSKTVNTGELFF. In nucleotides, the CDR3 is TGTGCCAGCAGCTCCTCCAAGACAGTGAACACCGGGGAGCTGTTTTTT.

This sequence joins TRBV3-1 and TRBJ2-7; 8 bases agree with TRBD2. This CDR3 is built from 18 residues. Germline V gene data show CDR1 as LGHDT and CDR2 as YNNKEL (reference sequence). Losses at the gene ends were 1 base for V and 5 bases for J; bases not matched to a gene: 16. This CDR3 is CASSQAPTRGLAGHEQYF. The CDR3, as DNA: TGTGCCAGCAGCCAAGCCCCGACCCGCGGACTAGCTGGCCACGAGCAGTACTTC.

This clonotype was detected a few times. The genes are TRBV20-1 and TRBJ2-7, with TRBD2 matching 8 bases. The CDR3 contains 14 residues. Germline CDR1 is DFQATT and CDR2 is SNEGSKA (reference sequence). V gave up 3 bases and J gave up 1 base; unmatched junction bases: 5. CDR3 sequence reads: CSARRTSRSYEQYF. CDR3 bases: TGCAGTGCTAGGAGGACTAGCAGGTCCTACGAGCAGTACTTC.

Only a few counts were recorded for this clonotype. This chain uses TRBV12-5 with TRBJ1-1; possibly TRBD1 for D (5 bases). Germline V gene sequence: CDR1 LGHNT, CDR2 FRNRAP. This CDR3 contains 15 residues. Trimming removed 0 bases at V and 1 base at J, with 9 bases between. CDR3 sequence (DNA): TGTGCTAGTGGTTTGGTACCCCAGGGGAACACTGAAGCTTTCTTT. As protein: CASGLVPQGNTEAFF.

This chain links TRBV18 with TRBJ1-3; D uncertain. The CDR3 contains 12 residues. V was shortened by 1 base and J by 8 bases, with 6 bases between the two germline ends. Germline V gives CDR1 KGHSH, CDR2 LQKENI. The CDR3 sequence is CASSPRVDTIYF. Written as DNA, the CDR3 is TGTGCCAGCTCACCACGGGTGGACACCATATATTTT.

CDR3 amino acids: CASSLAGTGSSYEQYF. CDR3 DNA: TGTGCCAGCAGCTTAGCAGGGACAGGGAGTTCCTACGAGCAGTACTTC. The chain has TRBV13 and TRBJ2-7, with 9 bases matching TRBD1. CDR3 length equals 16 residues. Germline V gene data show CDR1 as PRHDT and CDR2 as FYEKMQ (reference sequence). Trimming removed 1 base from V and 1 base from J; junction bases left unmatched: 5. Full variable domain (missing parts from reference TRBV13 and TRBJ2-7): AAGVIQSPRHLIKEKRETATLKCYPIPRHDTVYWYQQGPGQDPQFLISFYEKMQSDKGSIPDRFSAQQFSDYHSELNMSSLELGDSALYFCASSLAGTGSSYEQYFGPGTRLTVT.

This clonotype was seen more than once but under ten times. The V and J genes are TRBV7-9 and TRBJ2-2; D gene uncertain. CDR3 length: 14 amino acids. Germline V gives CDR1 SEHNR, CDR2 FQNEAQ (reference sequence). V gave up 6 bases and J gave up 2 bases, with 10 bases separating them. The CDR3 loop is CASRSGPNTGELFF. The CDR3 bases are TGTGCCAGCAGGTCCGGGCCTAACACCGGGGAGCTGTTTTTT.